The 10 T cell receptor beta chains below all came from one sample that was sequenced in a study of OX40 agonist ivuxolimab in advanced cancers. The method was immunoSEQ multiplex PCR; TCRdb's version includes in-frame clones alone and lacks a portion of them. The sample contains 100,000 or so clones, 94% of which appear only once. The source was CD4+ or CD8+ T cells sorted from blood, collected in a trial of the OX40 agonist ivuxolimab. The receptor source for this set is an adult with an advanced solid tumor such as melanoma, head and neck, liver or kidney cancer.

V usage is TRBV10-3 and J usage is TRBJ2-1; possible D gene TRBD2, 6 bases. The CDR3 spans 15 residues. The V gene lost 3 bases and the J gene lost 3 bases, with 12 bases spanning the gap. Germline V CDR1 and CDR2: ENHRY, SYGVKD. The CDR3 spells CAISDPGLNYNEQFF. DNA for the CDR3: TGTGCCATCAGTGACCCGGGACTTAACTACAATGAGCAGTTCTTC.

This clone came up once. The chain uses TRBV5-1 and TRBJ2-1; tentative D call: TRBD2 (6 bases). CDR1 and CDR2 (germline): SGHRS, YFSETQ. This CDR3 spans 15 amino acids. V dropped 4 bases and J dropped 0 bases, with 11 bases sitting between them. The CDR3, as DNA: TGCGCCAGCAGCGGGGCCGGGAGCTCCTACAATGAGCAGTTCTTC. Encoded protein: CASSGAGSSYNEQFF.

The chain uses TRBV2 and TRBJ1-1, with unresolved D. CDR3 size: 13 residues. Germline V lookup: CDR1 SNHLY, CDR2 FYNNEI. The V end was cut by 1 base, the J end by 4 bases, with 7 bases between. The CDR3 reads CASSEVYRTEAFF. The CDR3 DNA is TGTGCCAGCAGTGAAGTGTATCGCACTGAAGCTTTCTTT.

The rearrangement joins TRBV7-2 to TRBJ2-7; 11 positions match TRBD2. Germline CDR1 reads SGHTA; CDR2 reads FQGNSA. With 7 bases clipped from V and 3 bases from J, the junction kept 5 bases outside the gene matches. The CDR3 loop spans 14 amino acids. The CDR3: CASTRLAGSYEQYF. The DNA of the CDR3 is TGTGCCAGCACAAGACTAGCGGGAAGCTACGAGCAGTACTTC.

The chain joins TRBV27 to TRBJ1-5; D remains unclear. V shed 2 bases and J shed 4 bases, with 6 bases lying between them. CDR3 length: 13 residues. CDR1 MNHEY and CDR2 SMNVEV come from the germline V gene (reference sequence). The CDR3 DNA reads as TGTGCCAGCAGTTTAGGTCGTAATCAGCCCCAGCATTTT. It translates to CASSLGRNQPQHF.

This clone was found once. The V and J genes are TRBV6-5 and TRBJ1-2; 7 bases align to TRBD1. J was trimmed by 4 bases and V by 4 bases; bases with no gene match: 6. Germline V gives CDR1 MNHEY, CDR2 SVGAGI. The length of the CDR3 is 14 residues. Here the CDR3 reads CASSSNRGGYGYTF. The CDR3 DNA follows: TGTGCCAGCAGTTCGAACAGGGGCGGCTATGGCTACACCTTC.

In its sample, this clone was seen a few times. V is TRBV9 and J is TRBJ2-2; D perhaps matches TRBD1 (6 bases). V was shortened by 2 bases and J by 4 bases, with 15 bases between the two germline ends. Germline-derived CDR1 and CDR2 are SGDLS and YYNGEE. The CDR3 runs 16 residues. The CDR3 DNA is TGTGCCAGCAGCGTCTCTACAGGGATGCGCACCGGGGAGCTGTTTTTT. It specifies CASSVSTGMRTGELFF.

The chain links TRBV9 to TRBJ2-7; D is possibly TRBD2 (5 bases). The CDR3 extends over 14 amino acids. V was pared by 4 bases and J by 2 bases, with 13 bases between. In germline, CDR1 is SGDLS, CDR2 YYNGEE. Here the CDR3 reads CASSSLALPYEQYF. CDR3 sequence (DNA): TGTGCCAGCAGCTCCCTAGCCCTACCCTACGAGCAGTACTTC.

J is TRBJ2-2 and V is TRBV7-9; D gene unclear. The ends were cut back, 3 bases at V and 0 bases at J, with 8 bases in the middle. Germline CDR1 reads SEHNR; CDR2 reads FQNEAQ (reference sequence). This CDR3 is 15 amino acids long. CDR3 coding DNA: TGTGCCAGCAGCTTGGTCTTCGCGAACACCGGGGAGCTGTTTTTT. It specifies CASSLVFANTGELFF.

This chain connects TRBV27 to TRBJ2-1; D not certain. The germline CDR1 and CDR2 sequences are MNHEY and SMNVEV (reference sequence). V was clipped by 5 bases and J by 0 bases, with 14 bases between them. The CDR3 runs to 16 residues. CDR3 region: CASSQAPWGSYNEQFF. Written as DNA, the CDR3 is TGTGCCAGCAGTCAAGCCCCCTGGGGCTCCTACAATGAGCAGTTCTTC.